Each of the 7 T cell receptor beta chains below was sequenced from the same sample in a study of Graves' ophthalmopathy and Graves' hyperthyroidism. Amplifying from RNA transcripts, the study obtained TCR beta CDR3 regions. HTBI-primed RT-PCR formed the first round, and a multiplex PCR formed the second. TCRdb ran MiXCR on the multiplex PCR reads and lists one entry per CDR3 protein. The table shows about 170,000 distinct CDR3 sequences, with under 40% occurring only once. Sample: peripheral blood. The source is a middle-aged woman with Graves' ophthalmopathy.

This clonotype occurred many times. The chain is built from TRBV28 and TRBJ1-5; TRBD1 aligns across 7 bases. This CDR3 is 13 amino acids long. The germline V gene has CDR1 MDHEN and CDR2 SYDVKM. V trimming: 4 bases; J trimming: 5 bases; junction bases outside the gene matches: 2. The CDR3 reads CASSSTGHQPQHF. CDR3 DNA: TGTGCCAGCAGTTCGACAGGGCATCAGCCCCAGCATTTT.

This clonotype came up many times. The chain recombines TRBV6-5 with TRBJ1-1; tentative D call: TRBD1 (5 bases). Germline V CDR1 and CDR2: MNHEY, SVGAGI. The CDR3 is made up of 15 amino acids. V was trimmed by 0 bases and J by 0 bases, leaving 8 bases between them. The CDR3 spells CASSYSDTMNTEAFF. CDR3 in DNA: TGTGCCAGCAGTTACTCGGACACCATGAACACTGAAGCTTTCTTT.

For this clonotype: Germline is not matched at one junction end, which may reflect a read error. V is TRBV6-1 and J is TRBJ2-5, with 13 positions matching TRBD2. CDR3 size: 16 residues. Germline CDR1 reads MNHNS; CDR2 reads SASEGT. CDR3 amino acids: CASNELAGGIQETQYF. In DNA form, the CDR3 reads TGTGCCAGCAATGAACTAGCGGGAGGGATCCAAGAGACCCAGTACTTC.

This clonotype has at least ten counts. The rearrangement links TRBV6-2 or TRBV6-3 to TRBJ2-2; TRBD1 matches 10 bases. CDR1 and CDR2 (germline): MNHEY, SVGEGT. This CDR3 is 15 amino acids long. Trimming cost V 6 bases and J 7 bases; bases outside gene matches: 8. CDR3: CASSGRQGAIGELFF. As DNA, the CDR3 is TGTGCCAGCAGCGGTCGACAGGGGGCGATCGGGGAGCTGTTTTTT.

The chain carries TRBV28 and TRBJ2-5; 9 bases fit TRBD1. CDR3 length: 15 residues. Per germline, CDR1 MDHEN and CDR2 SYDVKM. The V gene end was trimmed by 6 bases and the J gene end by 5 bases; junction bases not matched to a gene: 10. Here the CDR3 reads CASRTGTGLGETQYF. CDR3 bases: TGTGCCAGCAGAACCGGGACAGGGCTTGGGGAGACCCAGTACTTC.

This chain connects TRBV12-3 or TRBV12-4 to TRBJ2-5, with no clear D. V was shortened by 3 bases and J by 5 bases, with 13 bases between the two germline ends. The CDR3 is 14 residues long. The CDR3: CASSFKASSETQYF. The CDR3 DNA is TGTGCCAGCAGTTTTAAGGCTAGTTCGGAGACCCAGTACTTC.

This clonotype was recorded many times. This CDR3 reads CASTTSGILTGELFF. CDR3 coding DNA: TGTGCCAGCACTACAAGCGGAATTCTCACCGGGGAGCTGTTTTTT. This chain joins TRBV28 and TRBJ2-2, with D maybe TRBD2 (5 bases). The V end lost 7 bases, the J end lost 4 bases, and 16 bases lay between the germline ends. Germline V gives CDR1 MDHEN, CDR2 SYDVKM. This CDR3 is built from 15 residues.